This T cell receptor (beta chain) was sequenced in a study of beta chain features in type 1 diabetes. Points from the study as a whole: The similarity of naive, central memory and Treg TCRB repertoires appeared greater among patients than among healthy donors. Whether TCRB rearrangement is influenced by HLA type went unresolved here. Moderate yet significant TCRB CDR3 shortening was seen in Type 1 diabetes patients in all four CD4+ subsets.

Note on this clone: Its antigen is as yet unknown.

Every isolated RNA sample was fully reverse transcribed, so sequencing captured expressed TCRB transcripts. This table comes from immunoSEQ multiplex PCR, and its TCRdb copy is limited to in-frame clones, with some not included. The sample consists of 150,000 to 200,000 clones, around 7.8% of them appearing once. The CDR3 contains 14 residues. Germline CDR1 and CDR2: SGHRS and YFSETQ. V lost 7 bases, J lost 0 bases, and 10 bases lay in between. Sequences were obtained from central memory CD4+ T cells from blood. This chain joins TRBV5-1 and TRBJ1-4; D is ambiguous. The clonotype comes from a woman aged 40 to 50 with type 1 diabetes. The CDR3 DNA follows: TGCGCCAGCTCGTCACAGACAACTAATGAAAAACTGTTTTTT. It translates to CASSSQTTNEKLFF. Based on the CDR3 plus reference TRBV5-1 and TRBJ1-4, the full variable domain is KAGVTQTPRYLIKTRGQQVTLSCSPISGHRSVSWYQQTPGQGLQFLFEYFSETQRNKGNFPGRFSGRQFSNSRSEMNVSTLELGDSALYLCASSSQTTNEKLFFGSGTQLSVL.